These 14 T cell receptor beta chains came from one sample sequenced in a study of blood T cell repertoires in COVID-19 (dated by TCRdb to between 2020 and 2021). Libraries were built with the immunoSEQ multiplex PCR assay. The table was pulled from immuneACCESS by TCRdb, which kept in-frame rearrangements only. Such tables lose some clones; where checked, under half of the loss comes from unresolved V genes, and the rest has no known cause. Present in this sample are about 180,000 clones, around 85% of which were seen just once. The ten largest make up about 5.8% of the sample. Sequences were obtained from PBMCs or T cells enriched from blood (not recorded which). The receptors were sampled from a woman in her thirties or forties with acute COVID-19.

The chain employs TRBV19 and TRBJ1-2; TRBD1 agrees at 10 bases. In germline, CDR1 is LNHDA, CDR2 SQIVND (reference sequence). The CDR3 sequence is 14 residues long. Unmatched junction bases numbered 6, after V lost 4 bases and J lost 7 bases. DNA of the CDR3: TGTGCCAGTAGTAGCCGACAGGGGGCGTTTGGCTACACCTTC. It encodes CASSSRQGAFGYTF. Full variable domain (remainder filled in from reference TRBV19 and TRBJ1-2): DGGITQSPKYLFRKEGQNVTLSCEQNLNHDAMYWYRQDPGQGLRLIYYSQIVNDFQKGDIAEGYSVSREKKESFPLTVTSAQKNPTAFYLCASSSRQGAFGYTFGSGTRLTVV.

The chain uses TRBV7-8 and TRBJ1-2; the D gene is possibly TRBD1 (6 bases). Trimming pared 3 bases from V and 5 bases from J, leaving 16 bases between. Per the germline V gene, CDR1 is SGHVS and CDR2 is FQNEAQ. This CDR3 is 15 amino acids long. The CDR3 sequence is CASSLWQGPSYGYTF. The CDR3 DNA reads TGTGCCAGCAGCTTGTGGCAGGGGCCCTCTTATGGCTACACCTTC.

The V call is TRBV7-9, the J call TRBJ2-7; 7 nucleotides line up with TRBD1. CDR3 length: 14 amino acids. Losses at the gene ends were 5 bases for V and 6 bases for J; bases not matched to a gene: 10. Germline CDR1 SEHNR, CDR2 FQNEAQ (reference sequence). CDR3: CASSPPTGYREQYF. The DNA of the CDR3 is TGTGCCAGCAGCCCACCGACAGGGTACCGCGAGCAGTACTTC.

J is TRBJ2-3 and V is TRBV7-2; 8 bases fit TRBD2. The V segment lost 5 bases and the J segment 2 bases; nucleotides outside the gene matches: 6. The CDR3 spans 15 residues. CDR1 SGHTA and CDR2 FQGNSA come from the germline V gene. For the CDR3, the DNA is TGTGCCAGCAGCCGTACTAGCGGTCACACAGATACGCAGTATTTT. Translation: CASSRTSGHTDTQYF.

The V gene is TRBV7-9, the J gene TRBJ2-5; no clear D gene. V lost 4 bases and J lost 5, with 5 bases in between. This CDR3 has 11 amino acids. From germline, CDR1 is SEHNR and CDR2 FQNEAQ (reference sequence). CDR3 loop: CASSSMETQYF. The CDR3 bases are TGTGCCAGCAGCTCAATGGAGACCCAGTACTTC.

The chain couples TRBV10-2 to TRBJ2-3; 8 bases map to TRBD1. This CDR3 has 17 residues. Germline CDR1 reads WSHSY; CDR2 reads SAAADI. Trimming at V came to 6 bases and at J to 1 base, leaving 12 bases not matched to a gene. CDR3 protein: CASRTLIGQGGTDTQYF. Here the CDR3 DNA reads TGCGCCAGCAGGACGCTGATCGGACAGGGAGGCACAGATACGCAGTATTTT.

CDR3 loop: CASSLASGPYNEQFF. The CDR3 coding sequence is TGTGCCAGCAGCTTAGCTAGCGGGCCGTACAATGAGCAGTTCTTC. This chain uses TRBV7-9 with TRBJ2-1, with 7 positions matching TRBD2. The CDR3 extends over 15 amino acids. Unmatched junction bases numbered 3, after V lost 0 bases and J lost 4 bases. In germline, CDR1 is SEHNR, CDR2 FQNEAQ (reference sequence).

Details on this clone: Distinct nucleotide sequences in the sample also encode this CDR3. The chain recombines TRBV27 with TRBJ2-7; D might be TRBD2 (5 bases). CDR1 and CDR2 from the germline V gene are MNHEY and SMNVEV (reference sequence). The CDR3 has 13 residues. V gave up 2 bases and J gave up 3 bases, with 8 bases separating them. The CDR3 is CASSLAGGYEQYF. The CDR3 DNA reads TGTGCCAGCAGTTTAGCGGGCGGCTACGAGCAGTACTTC.

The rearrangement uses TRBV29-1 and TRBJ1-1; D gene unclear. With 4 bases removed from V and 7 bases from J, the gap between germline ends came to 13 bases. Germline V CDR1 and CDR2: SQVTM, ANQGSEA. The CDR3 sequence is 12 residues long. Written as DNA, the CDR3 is TGCAGCGTTGGGAGGAGGTTTGGTGAAGCTTTCTTT. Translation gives CSVGRRFGEAFF.

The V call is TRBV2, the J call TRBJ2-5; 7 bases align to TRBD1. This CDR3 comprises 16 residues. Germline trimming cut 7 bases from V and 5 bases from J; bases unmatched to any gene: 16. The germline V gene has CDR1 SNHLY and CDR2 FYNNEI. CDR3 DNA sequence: TGTGCCAGCATTCCCCCCCCGACAGGGCCCGGCGAGACCCAGTACTTC. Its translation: CASIPPPTGPGETQYF.

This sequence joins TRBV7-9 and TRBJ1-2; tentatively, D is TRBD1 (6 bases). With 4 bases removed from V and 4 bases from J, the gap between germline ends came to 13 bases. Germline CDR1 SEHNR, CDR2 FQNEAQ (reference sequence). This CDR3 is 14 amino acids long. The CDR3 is CASSSGESGYGYTF. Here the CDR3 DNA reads TGTGCCAGCAGCTCAGGGGAGTCAGGCTATGGCTACACCTTC.

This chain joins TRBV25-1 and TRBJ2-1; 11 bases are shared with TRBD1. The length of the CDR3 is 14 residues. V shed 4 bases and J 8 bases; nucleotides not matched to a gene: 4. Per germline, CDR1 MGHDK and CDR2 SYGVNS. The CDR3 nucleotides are TGTGCCAGCAGTGGTGGACAGGGGGCCTATGAGCAGTTCTTC. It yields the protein CASSGGQGAYEQFF.

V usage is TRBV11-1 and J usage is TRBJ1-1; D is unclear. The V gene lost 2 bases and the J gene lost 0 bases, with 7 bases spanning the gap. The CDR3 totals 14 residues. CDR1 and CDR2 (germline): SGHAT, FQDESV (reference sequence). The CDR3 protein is CASSLRLVNTEAFF. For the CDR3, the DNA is TGTGCCAGCAGCTTACGGCTAGTGAACACTGAAGCTTTCTTT. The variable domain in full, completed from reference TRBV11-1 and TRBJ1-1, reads EAEVAQSPRYKITEKSQAVAFWCDPISGHATLYWYRQILGQGPELLVQFQDESVVDDSQLPKDRFSAERLKGVDSTLKIQPAELGDSAMYLCASSLRLVNTEAFFGQGTRLTVV.

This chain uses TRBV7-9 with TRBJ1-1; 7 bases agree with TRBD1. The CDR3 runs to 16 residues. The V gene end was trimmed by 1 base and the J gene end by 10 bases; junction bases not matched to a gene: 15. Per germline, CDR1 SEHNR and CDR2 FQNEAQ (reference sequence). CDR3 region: CASSLVPATGPIGAFF. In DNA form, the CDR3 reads TGTGCCAGCAGCTTAGTCCCCGCGACAGGGCCAATAGGAGCTTTCTTT.